This is a list of T cell receptor beta chains from one sample in a study of T cell repertoires in urothelial bladder cancer. Using immunoSEQ multiplex PCR, the repertoire was profiled, and TCRdb retains in-frame clones only, with some absent. The sample lists fewer than 14,000 clones, approximately 71% occurring once. The material sequenced was tumor-infiltrating cells from bladder cancer. These receptors all come from a human donor with a benign inflammatory bladder lesion. Each CDR3 is given with its conserved first and last residue. A D gene is named only where the DNA matches it firmly. The size of a clone is reported for some rows only, either as once, few or many, or as a class for expanded clones.

j_call,d_call,cdr3_length,clone_size,v_call,cdr3_aa,cdr3_nt
TRBJ1-2,NA,14,NA,TRBV19,CASSDAGDNYGYTF,TGTGCCAGTAGCGACGCAGGGGACAACTATGGCTACACCTTC
TRBJ2-3,NA,14,NA,TRBV4-1,CASSQPLASDTQYF,TGCGCCAGCAGCCAACCGCTGGCATCAGATACGCAGTATTTT
TRBJ2-3,TRBD1,14,NA,TRBV12-5,CASGLATGGNTQYF,TGTGCTAGTGGTTTGGCGACAGGGGGGAATACGCAGTATTTT
TRBJ1-2,NA,14,NA,TRBV2,CATVEFSGKYGYTF,TGTGCCACTGTGGAGTTTTCAGGGAAATATGGCTACACCTTC
TRBJ1-5,TRBD1,19,NA,TRBV5-1,CASSHGQGALRASNQPQHF,TGCGCCAGCAGCCACGGACAGGGGGCGCTTCGGGCGAGCAATCAGCCCCAGCATTTT
TRBJ1-6,NA,13,NA,TRBV4-2,CASSQDLLSPLHF,TGTGCCAGCAGCCAAGATCTCCTTTCACCCCTCCACTTT
TRBJ1-1,TRBD1,15,NA,TRBV23-1,CASSLYRDRGGRAFF,TGCGCCAGCAGTCTCTACCGGGACAGGGGAGGACGAGCTTTCTTT
TRBJ1-6,NA,15,NA,TRBV18,CASSPRDFRNSPLHF,TGTGCCAGCTCACCACGGGACTTTCGGAATTCACCCCTCCACTTT
TRBJ1-1,TRBD1,15,NA,TRBV7-9,CASSLEGQLNTEAFF,TGTGCCAGCAGCTTAGAGGGACAGCTGAACACTGAAGCTTTCTTT
TRBJ2-2,TRBD1,16,NA,TRBV7-6,CASSLAQGVGTGELFF,TGTGCCAGCAGCCTTGCTCAGGGGGTCGGTACCGGGGAGCTGTTTTTT
TRBJ2-3,NA,14,NA,TRBV25-1,CASSDGTSTDTQYF,TGTGCCAGCAGTGATGGGACTAGCACAGATACGCAGTATTTT
TRBJ1-2,TRBD1,12,NA,TRBV30,CAWETGDYGYTF,TGTGCCTGGGAAACAGGGGACTATGGCTACACCTTC
TRBJ1-1,NA,16,few,TRBV5-1,CASSFGLGTMNTEAFF,TGCGCCAGCAGCTTCGGCCTCGGGACGATGAACACTGAAGCTTTCTTT